The source of this T cell receptor beta chain is a study of shared clonotypes between healthy human individuals. Study information: CD4 naive and CD4 memory each took three plates per donor, while CD8 naive took two and CD8 memory one.

Study conclusions and caveats: Only a few donors were included, so the genetic and exposure-history diversity represented was limited.

Only in-frame clones appear in the TCRdb table, and some are missing; sequencing was by immunoSEQ multiplex PCR. Seen here are 2,500,000 or so clones, approximately 93% observed once, and the top ten hold about 0.34%. The investigators split CD4+ cells into a CD45RA+ naive subset and a CD45RA-negative memory subset. Germline CDR1 and CDR2: SQVTM and ANQGSEA. The CDR3 has 14 amino acids. Trimming left V 1 base short and J 1 base short, with 11 bases between. As concerns this clone: What it binds is unknown.

The sequence was obtained from a man aged 18 to 30 in good health. Some clones in this sample may be carry-over from other donors' samples. The sequenced sample consisted of naive CD4+ T cells from PBMCs. Subset given: CD45RA+ positively selected. The chain uses TRBV29-1 and TRBJ2-7; D possibly corresponds to TRBD1 (5 bases). For the CDR3, the DNA is TGCAGCGTTGAAGTTAGGGGTAGGTCCTACGAGCAGTACTTC. Its translation is CSVEVRGRSYEQYF.